This TCR beta chain was profiled in a study of Graves' ophthalmopathy and Graves' hyperthyroidism. Exclusion covered patients with other autoimmune diseases or uncontrolled infections (as well as pregnancy or lactation). Reliance was placed on clinical symptoms, serum thyroxine, TRAb, thyroid ultrasound and orbital computed tomography for diagnosis. PBMCs were isolated by Ficoll-Paque density gradient centrifugation, using around 10 ml of fresh peripheral blood as the starting material. RNA transcripts served as template for amplifying TCR beta CDR3 sequences. Investigators did first-round RT-PCR with HTBI primers, then second-round multiplex PCR. A single record per CDR3 protein comes from TCRdb applying MiXCR to the multiplex PCR reads. The sample comprises 40,000 or so distinct CDR3 sequences, roughly half of which are singletons, and around 19% rests with the top ten. Sequencing was carried out using peripheral blood. This sequence originates from an adult man with Graves' ophthalmopathy.

The CDR3 region is CASSRGGGDSYEQYF. The DNA of the CDR3 is TGCGCCAGCAGCCGGGGTGGAGGGGACTCCTACGAGCAGTACTTC. V gene TRBV5-1 combines with J gene TRBJ2-7, with a tentative D call TRBD2 (6 bases). This CDR3 spans 15 amino acids. Germline values: CDR1 SGHRS, CDR2 YFSETQ. Trimming left V 4 bases short and J 0 bases short, with 14 bases between.